This is a list of T cell receptor beta chains from one sample in a study of blood T cells in healthy people across ages. MiXCR was run by TCRdb on the 5' RACE reads, yielding one entry per CDR3 protein. The data hold around 990,000 distinct CDR3 sequences, with roughly two fifths observed a single time. Material for sequencing was blood. The receptors come from a man aged 18 to 35 in good health. Both conserved end residues are part of each CDR3. A D gene is named only where the DNA matches it firmly. A clone size is listed for some rows: how often the clone was seen (once, few, many), or a class if it is expanded.

cdr3_aa cdr3_nt v_call d_call clone_size j_call
CASSSSQKYTEAFF TGTGCCAGCAGTTCCTCCCAAAAGTACACTGAAGCTTTCTTT TRBV28 NA NA TRBJ1-1
CAISADRGNTEAFF TGTGCCATCAGTGCAGACAGGGGGAACACTGAAGCTTTCTTT TRBV10-3 TRBD1 NA TRBJ1-1
CASSVGGALQETQYF TGTGCCAGCAGCGTAGGGGGGGCCCTCCAAGAGACCCAGTACTTC TRBV9 NA few TRBJ2-5
CASSLVGGSLPYTDTQYF TGTGCCAGCAGCTTGGTGGGGGGATCCCTTCCCTACACAGATACGCAGTATTTT TRBV5-4 NA few TRBJ2-3
CASNSGTRGDNEQFF TGTGCCAGCAATTCCGGGACTAGGGGAGACAATGAGCAGTTCTTC TRBV12-3/TRBV12-4 TRBD2 few TRBJ2-1
CAGILNTGFYGYTF TGTGCCGGCATTCTAAATACAGGGTTCTATGGCTACACCTTC TRBV6-1 NA NA TRBJ1-2
CASSFGILNTEAFF TGTGCCAGCAGCTTTGGTATCTTGAACACTGAAGCTTTCTTT TRBV7-9 NA NA TRBJ1-1
CASRMRTQGETSPLHF TGTGCCAGCAGGATGAGGACACAGGGGGAGACTTCACCCCTCCACTTT TRBV6-1 TRBD1 NA TRBJ1-6
CASSYQLAFDEQFF TGTGCCAGCAGTTATCAACTAGCCTTCGATGAGCAGTTCTTC TRBV6-6 NA few TRBJ2-1
CASSQTVRPPTHRDRGFIHYGYTF TGCGCCAGCAGCCAAACGGTGCGCCCCCCTACCCACCGGGACAGGGGTTTTATCCACTATGGCTACACCTTC TRBV5-1 TRBD1 NA TRBJ1-2
CSIARRAARNQPQHF TGCAGTATCGCTAGACGGGCAGCGAGGAATCAGCCCCAGCATTTT TRBV20-1 NA NA TRBJ1-5
CASSQDREEREETQYF TGTGCCAGCAGCCAAGATAGGGAAGAGAGGGAAGAGACCCAGTACTTC TRBV3-1 NA NA TRBJ2-5
CSARDTSYNEQYF TGCAGTGCGAGGGACACCTCCTACAATGAGCAGTACTTC TRBV20-1 NA NA TRBJ2-7
CASSGPGGDTQYF TGTGCCAGCAGCGGTCCGGGGGGAGATACGCAGTATTTT TRBV7-2 TRBD2 NA TRBJ2-3
CASSQGTSVTGELFF TGTGCCAGCAGCCAAGGGACTAGCGTCACCGGGGAGCTGTTTTTT TRBV4-2 TRBD2 few TRBJ2-2
CRLDRSYNEQYF TGCAGGCTGGACAGGTCATACAATGAGCAGTACTTC TRBV20-1 TRBD1 few TRBJ2-7
CASSQGPGDTQYF TGTGCCAGCAGCCAAGGTCCGGGAGATACGCAGTATTTT TRBV3-1 NA many TRBJ2-3
CASSLTLIGRRGTSNYGYTF TGTGCCAGCAGCTTAACCCTTATCGGACGGAGAGGAACGTCGAACTATGGCTACACCTTC TRBV7-6 NA once TRBJ1-2
CASSLAGQMMNTEAFF TGTGCCAGCAGCTTAGCGGGACAGATGATGAACACTGAAGCTTTCTTT TRBV11-1 TRBD1 NA TRBJ1-1
CSARYGHLNTEAFF TGCAGTGCCCGATATGGACACTTGAACACTGAAGCTTTCTTT TRBV20-1 NA NA TRBJ1-1
CASSSGQFASYNEQFF TGTGCCAGCAGCTCCGGACAGTTCGCCTCCTACAATGAGCAGTTCTTC TRBV7-9 NA many TRBJ2-1
CASSILGSNQPQHF TGTGCCAGCAGTATACTGGGGAGCAATCAGCCCCAGCATTTT TRBV27 NA few TRBJ1-5